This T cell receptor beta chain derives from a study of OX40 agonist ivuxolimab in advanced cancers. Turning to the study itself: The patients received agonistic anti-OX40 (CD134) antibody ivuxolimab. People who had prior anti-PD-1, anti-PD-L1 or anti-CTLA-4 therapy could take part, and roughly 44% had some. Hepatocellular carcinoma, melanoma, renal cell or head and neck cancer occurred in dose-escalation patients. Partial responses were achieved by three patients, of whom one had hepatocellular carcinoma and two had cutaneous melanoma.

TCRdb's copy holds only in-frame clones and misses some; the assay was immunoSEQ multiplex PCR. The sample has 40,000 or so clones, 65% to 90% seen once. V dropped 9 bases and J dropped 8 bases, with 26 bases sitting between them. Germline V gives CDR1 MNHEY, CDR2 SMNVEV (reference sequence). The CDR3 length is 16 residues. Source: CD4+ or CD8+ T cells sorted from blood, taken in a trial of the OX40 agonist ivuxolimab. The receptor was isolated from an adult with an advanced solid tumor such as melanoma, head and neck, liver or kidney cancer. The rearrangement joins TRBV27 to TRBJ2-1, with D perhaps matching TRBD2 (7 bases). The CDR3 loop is CASNRGGWGTFDEQFF. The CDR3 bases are TGTGCCAGTAATAGGGGGGGCTGGGGAACCTTCGATGAGCAGTTCTTC.